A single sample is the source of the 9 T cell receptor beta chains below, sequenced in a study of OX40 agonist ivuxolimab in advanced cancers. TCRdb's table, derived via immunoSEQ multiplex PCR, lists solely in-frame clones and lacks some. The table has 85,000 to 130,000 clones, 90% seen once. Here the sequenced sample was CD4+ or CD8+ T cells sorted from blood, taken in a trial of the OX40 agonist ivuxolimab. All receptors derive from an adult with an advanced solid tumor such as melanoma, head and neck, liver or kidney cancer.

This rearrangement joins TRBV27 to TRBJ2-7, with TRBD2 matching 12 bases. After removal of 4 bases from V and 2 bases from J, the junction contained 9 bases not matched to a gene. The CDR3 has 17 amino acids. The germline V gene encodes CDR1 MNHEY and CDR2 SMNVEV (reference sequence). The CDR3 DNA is TGTGCCAGCAGTTCGACTAGCGGGAGTCTGGCACCCTACGAGCAGTACTTC. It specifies CASSSTSGSLAPYEQYF.

The CDR3 region is CASSPKYGLNYGYTF. In DNA, the CDR3 is TGTGCCAGCAGCCCTAAATATGGACTCAACTATGGCTACACCTTC. The chain has TRBV14 and TRBJ1-2; unclear D gene. CDR1 and CDR2 from the germline V gene are SGHDN and FVKESK. V dropped 4 bases and J dropped 2 bases, with 14 bases sitting between them. CDR3 length: 15 amino acids.

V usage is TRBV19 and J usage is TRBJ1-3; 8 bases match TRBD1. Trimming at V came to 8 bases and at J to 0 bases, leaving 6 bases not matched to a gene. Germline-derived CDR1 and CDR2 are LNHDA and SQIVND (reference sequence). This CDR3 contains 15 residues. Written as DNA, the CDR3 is TGTGCCAGTGACAGGGGAGGAGGCTCTGGAAACACCATATATTTT. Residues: CASDRGGGSGNTIYF.

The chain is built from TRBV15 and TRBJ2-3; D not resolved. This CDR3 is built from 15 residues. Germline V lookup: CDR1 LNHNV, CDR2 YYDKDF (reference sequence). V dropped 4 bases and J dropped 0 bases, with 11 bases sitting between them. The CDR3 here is CATSIRARSTDTQYF. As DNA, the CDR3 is TGTGCCACCAGCATAAGGGCACGGAGCACAGATACGCAGTATTTT.

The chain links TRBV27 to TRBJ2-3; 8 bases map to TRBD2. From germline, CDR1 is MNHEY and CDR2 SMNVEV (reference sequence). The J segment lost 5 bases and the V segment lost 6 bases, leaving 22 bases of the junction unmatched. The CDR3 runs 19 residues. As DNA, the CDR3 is TGTGCCAGCAGCCGGGGGTCCTGGGGGAGGGCCGCGGGGGGAGATACGCAGTATTTT. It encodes CASSRGSWGRAAGGDTQYF.

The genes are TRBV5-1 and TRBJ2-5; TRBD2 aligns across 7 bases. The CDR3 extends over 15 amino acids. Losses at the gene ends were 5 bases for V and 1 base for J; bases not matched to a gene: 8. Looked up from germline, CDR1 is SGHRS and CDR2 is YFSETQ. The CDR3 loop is CASRRAGSGQETQYF. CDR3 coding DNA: TGCGCCAGCAGACGAGCGGGATCGGGCCAAGAGACCCAGTACTTC. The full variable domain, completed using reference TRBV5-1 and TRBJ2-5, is KAGVTQTPRYLIKTRGQQVTLSCSPISGHRSVSWYQQTPGQGLQFLFEYFSETQRNKGNFPGRFSGRQFSNSRSEMNVSTLELGDSALYLCASRRAGSGQETQYFGPGTRLLVL.

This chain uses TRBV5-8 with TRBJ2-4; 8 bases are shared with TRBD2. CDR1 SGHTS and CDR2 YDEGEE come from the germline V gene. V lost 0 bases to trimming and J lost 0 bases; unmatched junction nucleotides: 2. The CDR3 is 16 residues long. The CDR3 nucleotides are TGTGCCAGCAGCTTGGGGCTAGCGGGAGCCAAAAACATTCAGTACTTC. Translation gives CASSLGLAGAKNIQYF.

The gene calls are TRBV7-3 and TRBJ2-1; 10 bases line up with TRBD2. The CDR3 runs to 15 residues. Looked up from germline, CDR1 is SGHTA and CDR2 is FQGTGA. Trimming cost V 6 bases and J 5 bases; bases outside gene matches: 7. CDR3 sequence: CASSSSGSPNNEQFF. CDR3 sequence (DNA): TGTGCCAGCAGTTCTAGCGGGAGTCCCAACAATGAGCAGTTCTTC.

CDR3 sequence: CASSYTGRADEQYF. The CDR3 DNA reads as TGTGCCAGCAGTTACACCGGGAGGGCCGACGAGCAGTACTTC. V gene TRBV6-5 combines with J gene TRBJ2-7, with 8 bases identical to TRBD2. Trimming removed 2 bases from V and 5 bases from J; junction bases left unmatched: 5. Germline CDR1 MNHEY, CDR2 SVGAGI. The CDR3 has 14 amino acids.